This T cell receptor (beta chain) was observed in a study of metastatic and nonmetastatic thyroid tumors. TCRdb re-called the PCR reads with MiXCR. The sample has about 28,000 clones, around 25% seen once. J was trimmed by 0 bases and V by 1 base; bases with no gene match: 1. This CDR3 is built from 16 residues. Per the germline V gene, CDR1 is KGHDR and CDR2 is SFDVKD. This clone has more than one count but fewer than ten. The antigen is unknown. Study results and limitations: According to reports, the diversity of TCR beta was significantly higher in malignant thyroid tumors than in benign nodules, and this held in both blood and tumor samples.

Not a single patient had been given any form of treatment at any point before undergoing thyroid surgery. This TCR was sampled from a female donor with papillary thyroid cancer or a benign thyroid nodule (not recorded which). Some clones in this sample may be carry-over from other donors' samples. What was sequenced was blood. This chain connects TRBV24-1 to TRBJ2-1; 8 bases are a match to TRBD2. The CDR3 region has the DNA TGTGCCACCAGTGATTTCGGGGGGGGCTCCTACAATGAGCAGTTCTTC. It codes for CATSDFGGGSYNEQFF.